Each of the 26 T cell receptor beta chains below was sequenced from the same sample in a study of shared clonotypes between healthy human individuals. The method was immunoSEQ multiplex PCR; TCRdb's version includes in-frame clones alone and lacks a portion of them. Altogether 2 million to 2.5 million clones are present, about 90% being singletons, with the ten largest covering approximately 0.41%. Specimen: naive CD4+ T cells from PBMCs. Subset: CD45RA+ positively selected. The receptors were gathered from a young man in good health. Some clones in this sample may be carry-over from other donors' samples.

The chain couples TRBV7-2 to TRBJ2-5; maybe TRBD1 (5 bases). Trimming left V 2 bases short and J 5 bases short, with 15 bases between. CDR1 SGHTA and CDR2 FQGNSA come from the germline V gene. The CDR3 contains 15 residues. DNA of the CDR3: TGTGCCAGCAGCTTATTAGGGGTAGCAGGGGAGACCCAGTACTTC. Amino acids: CASSLLGVAGETQYF.

This clone came up a few times. V is TRBV28 and J is TRBJ1-2; 8 bases align to TRBD1. The length of the CDR3 is 14 residues. Germline CDR1 and CDR2: MDHEN and SYDVKM. V lost 4 bases to trimming and J lost 8 bases; unmatched junction nucleotides: 9. CDR3 nucleotides: TGTGCCAGCAGTTCCTCTGGGGCAGGGGGCGGCTACACCTTC. Translation gives CASSSSGAGGGYTF.

Only one count was recorded for this clone. This chain links TRBV5-4 with TRBJ2-2; D uncertain. Between the trimmed V and J ends, which lost 0 bases and 6 bases, there was a span of 9 bases. This CDR3 has 14 amino acids. CDR1 and CDR2 from the germline V gene are SGHNT and YYREEE (reference sequence). Here the CDR3 DNA reads TGTGCCAGCAGCTTGGCCTCAGGACCCGGGGAGCTGTTTTTT. Its protein product is CASSLASGPGELFF.

Comments on this clone: The same CDR3 can be traced to other DNA sequences in this sample. This rearrangement joins TRBV27 to TRBJ2-3; D not certain. Germline V lookup: CDR1 MNHEY, CDR2 SMNVEV (reference sequence). The CDR3 extends over 12 amino acids. V was cut by 5 bases and J by 3 bases, with 6 bases left in between. CDR3 in amino acids: CASSPRTDTQYF. The CDR3 nucleotides read TGTGCCAGCAGTCCCCGGACAGATACGCAGTATTTT.

V is TRBV12-5 and J is TRBJ2-1, with 8 bases that match TRBD2. V was pared by 11 bases and J by 2 bases, with 5 bases of the junction left unmatched. Per germline, CDR1 LGHNT and CDR2 FRNRAP. This CDR3 region has 13 residues. In DNA form, the CDR3 reads TGTGCTGGGACGCGGGAGGCCTACAATGAGCAGTTCTTC. Translation: CAGTREAYNEQFF.

J is TRBJ1-4 and V is TRBV7-3; 10 bases fit TRBD1. Trimming cost V 4 bases and J 1 base; bases outside gene matches: 0. The CDR3 is 15 residues long. Germline V gene data show CDR1 as SGHTA and CDR2 as FQGTGA. The chain's CDR3 is CASSWTGGTNEKLFF. CDR3 coding DNA: TGTGCCAGCAGCTGGACAGGGGGAACTAATGAAAAACTGTTTTTT.

The chain uses TRBV7-8 and TRBJ2-2, with 9 nucleotides matching TRBD1. The junction had 2 bases not matched to a gene; V was cut back by 1 base and J by 5 bases. The germline V gene encodes CDR1 SGHVS and CDR2 FQNEAQ. The CDR3 runs to 15 residues. This CDR3 is CASSLVQGATGELFF. The CDR3 DNA reads as TGTGCCAGCAGCTTAGTACAGGGGGCAACCGGGGAGCTGTTTTTT. The full variable domain, with the rest looked up from reference TRBV7-8 and TRBJ2-2, is GAGVSQSPRYKVAKRGQDVALRCDPISGHVSLFWYQQALGQGPEFLTYFQNEAQLDKSGLPSDRFFAERPEGSVSTLKIQRTQQEDSAVYLCASSLVQGATGELFFGEGSRLTVL.

The CDR3 here is CASSQVGQRVSSYNEQFF. CDR3 in DNA: TGCGCCAGCAGCCAAGTAGGTCAACGGGTAAGTTCCTACAATGAGCAGTTCTTC. This sequence joins TRBV4-1 and TRBJ2-1, with D hard to call. V lost 1 base and J 1 base, leaving 17 bases between the germline ends. The germline V gene has CDR1 MGHRA and CDR2 YSYEKL. The CDR3 runs 18 residues.

This rearrangement joins TRBV5-1 to TRBJ2-3; D gene ambiguous. Germline CDR1 and CDR2: SGHRS and YFSETQ. With 1 base removed from V and 2 bases from J, the gap between germline ends came to 5 bases. The CDR3 extends over 13 amino acids. In nucleotides, the CDR3 is TGCGCCAGCAGCTTGCAACTCACAGATACGCAGTATTTT. Translated: CASSLQLTDTQYF.

V and J are TRBV11-2 and TRBJ1-2; D may be TRBD1 (6 bases). V was cut by 5 bases and J by 4 bases, with 17 bases left in between. The germline gives CDR1 SGHAT, CDR2 FQNNGV. The CDR3 is 15 amino acids. The DNA for the CDR3 is TGTGCCAGCAGCCCAGAGACAGGTCTGGGCTATGGCTACACCTTC. Protein sequence: CASSPETGLGYGYTF. Drawing the rest from reference TRBV11-2 and TRBJ1-2, the complete variable domain is EAGVAQSPRYKIIEKRQSVAFWCNPISGHATLYWYQQILGQGPKLLIQFQNNGVVDDSQLPKDRFSAERLKGVDSTLKIQPAKLEDSAVYLCASSPETGLGYGYTFGSGTRLTVV.

The CDR3 loop is CATGPLGPNYGYTF. CDR3 sequence (DNA): TGCGCCACCGGGCCCTTAGGGCCTAACTATGGCTACACCTTC. The rearrangement links TRBV5-1 to TRBJ1-2; D gene ambiguous. Per germline, CDR1 SGHRS and CDR2 YFSETQ. This CDR3 comprises 14 residues. V was shortened by 9 bases and J by 0 bases, with 15 bases between the two germline ends. The full variable domain, with the rest looked up from reference TRBV5-1 and TRBJ1-2, is KAGVTQTPRYLIKTRGQQVTLSCSPISGHRSVSWYQQTPGQGLQFLFEYFSETQRNKGNFPGRFSGRQFSNSRSEMNVSTLELGDSALYLCATGPLGPNYGYTFGSGTRLTVV.

This clone was recorded only once. The same CDR3 is also encoded by other DNA sequences in this sample. The J gene is TRBJ2-3, the V gene TRBV7-2, with a tentative D call TRBD1 (6 bases). The V end lost 5 bases, the J end lost 0 bases, and 9 bases lay between the germline ends. Germline V lookup: CDR1 SGHTA, CDR2 FQGNSA. The CDR3 runs to 14 residues. The CDR3 DNA reads as TGTGCCAGCAGCCCCGGACAGAGCACAGATACGCAGTATTTT. The encoded protein is CASSPGQSTDTQYF.

A word on this clone: This may be a read error: a much more frequent sequence differs by one nucleotide. At the DNA level, this CDR3 is encoded by other sequences in the same sample as well. The gene calls are TRBV9 and TRBJ2-5; D unclear. Trimming took off 4 bases at V and 2 bases at J, with 3 bases between the two ends. In germline, CDR1 is SGDLS, CDR2 YYNGEE. This CDR3 comprises 11 residues. DNA for the CDR3: TGTGCCAGCAGCTCACAAGAGACCCAGTACTTC. This gives the protein CASSSQETQYF.

This chain links TRBV5-1 with TRBJ1-2, with TRBD1 matching over 9 bases. The CDR3 runs 16 residues. The J segment lost 6 bases and the V segment lost 2 bases, leaving 11 bases of the junction unmatched. Per germline, CDR1 SGHRS and CDR2 YFSETQ. The CDR3 sequence: CASSLGPPGTGNGYTF. The CDR3 DNA follows: TGCGCCAGCAGCTTAGGCCCCCCCGGGACAGGGAATGGCTACACCTTC.

The chain uses TRBV28 and TRBJ1-4, with 8 bases aligning to TRBD1. The J segment lost 7 bases and the V segment lost 6 bases, leaving 7 bases of the junction unmatched. The germline CDR1 and CDR2 sequences are MDHEN and SYDVKM. The CDR3 loop spans 14 amino acids. CDR3 sequence (DNA): TGTGCCAGCAGGGACAGGGCGGGGGGTGAAAAACTGTTTTTT. Its protein product is CASRDRAGGEKLFF.

This sequence joins TRBV5-1 and TRBJ2-2; D unclear. The CDR3 contains 11 residues. Germline V gene data show CDR1 as SGHRS and CDR2 as YFSETQ. Trimming stripped 6 bases from V and 3 bases from J, with 3 bases between. The DNA for the CDR3 is TGCGCCAGCATGGACACCGGGGAGCTGTTTTTT. It translates to CASMDTGELFF.

The chain is built from TRBV28 and TRBJ1-4, with TRBD1 identical over 8 bases. Germline V gives CDR1 MDHEN, CDR2 SYDVKM. Unmatched junction bases numbered 7, after V lost 5 bases and J lost 8 bases. The CDR3 is 14 amino acids. This chain's CDR3 is CASSEDRVGEKLFF. CDR3 DNA sequence: TGTGCCAGCAGTGAGGACAGGGTTGGAGAAAAACTGTTTTTT. Full variable domain (rest looked up from reference TRBV28 and TRBJ1-4): DVKVTQSSRYLVKRTGEKVFLECVQDMDHENMFWYRQDPGLGLRLIYFSYDVKMKEKGDIPEGYSVSREKKERFSLILESASTNQTSMYLCASSEDRVGEKLFFGSGTQLSVL.

The chain uses TRBV30 and TRBJ2-1; 11 nucleotides align to TRBD1. Germline lookup yields CDR1 GTSNPN and CDR2 SVGIG (reference sequence). Germline trimming cut 2 bases from V and 7 bases from J; bases unmatched to any gene: 1. The CDR3 sequence is 13 residues long. The CDR3 region has the DNA TGTGCCTGGAGTAGGGACAGGGGGAATGAGCAGTTCTTC. Its translation: CAWSRDRGNEQFF. Full variable domain (remainder filled in from reference TRBV30 and TRBJ2-1): SQTIHQWPATLVQPVGSPLSLECTVEGTSNPNLYWYRQAAGRGLQLLFYSVGIGQISSEVPQNLSASRPQDRQFILSSKKLLLSDSGFYLCAWSRDRGNEQFFGPGTRLTVL.

As DNA, the CDR3 is TGTGCCAGCAGTTACCGGCCTCATTATGGCTACACCTTC. Translating gives CASSYRPHYGYTF. The rearrangement joins TRBV6-5 to TRBJ1-2; D gene ambiguous. Germline lookup yields CDR1 MNHEY and CDR2 SVGAGI. Trimming pared 2 bases from V and 5 bases from J, leaving 9 bases between. The CDR3 is 13 amino acids.

The gene calls are TRBV7-3 and TRBJ2-6; D uncertain. The CDR3 contains 15 residues. Per germline, CDR1 SGHTA and CDR2 FQGTGA. Trimming shortened V by 5 bases and J by 7 bases, and 15 bases separated the two germline ends. The CDR3 region has the DNA TGTGCCAGCAGCCCCACGGTGTTTGGTGCCAACGTCCTGACTTTC. Amino acid sequence: CASSPTVFGANVLTF.

This clone was seen once. The chain links TRBV30 to TRBJ2-5; D may be TRBD2 (6 bases). This CDR3 spans 12 amino acids. Germline CDR1 is GTSNPN and CDR2 is SVGIG (reference sequence). Trimming stripped 0 bases from V and 9 bases from J, with 11 bases between. CDR3: CAWSVVTGAQYF. The CDR3 nucleotides are TGTGCCTGGAGTGTAGTGACGGGGGCCCAGTACTTC.

The rearrangement links TRBV9 to TRBJ1-2; D might be TRBD1 (5 bases). The germline V gene encodes CDR1 SGDLS and CDR2 YYNGEE. V lost 3 bases and J lost 2, with 11 bases in between. This CDR3 is built from 14 residues. CDR3 nucleotide sequence: TGTGCCAGCAGCGCCCTCAGGGAGAACTATGGCTACACCTTC. Translating it yields CASSALRENYGYTF.

The chain carries TRBV7-9 and TRBJ1-1; D not resolved. Trimming pared 3 bases from V and 1 base from J, leaving 9 bases between. The CDR3 totals 14 residues. CDR1 is SEHNR and CDR2 is FQNEAQ in the germline V gene (reference sequence). The chain's CDR3 is CASSLWASNTEAFF. In DNA, the CDR3 is TGTGCCAGCAGCTTGTGGGCCTCGAACACTGAAGCTTTCTTT.

The genes are TRBV11-3 and TRBJ2-3; tentative D call: TRBD2 (6 bases). Trimming removed 5 bases from V and 5 bases from J, with 8 bases in between. Per the germline V gene, CDR1 is SGHNT and CDR2 is YENEEA. The CDR3 length is 12 residues. Written as DNA, the CDR3 is TGTGCCAGCAGCACGGGGGTAGATACGCAGTATTTT. It codes for CASSTGVDTQYF.

This chain uses TRBV5-4 with TRBJ1-2, with a possible D match to TRBD1 (6 bases). CDR3 length equals 16 residues. The V gene lost 4 bases and the J gene lost 0 bases, with 16 bases spanning the gap. Germline-derived CDR1 and CDR2 are SGHNT and YYREEE (reference sequence). CDR3 in amino acids: CASSPGGAVANYGYTF. The DNA for the CDR3 is TGTGCCAGCAGCCCGGGGGGGGCAGTCGCTAACTATGGCTACACCTTC.

V and J are TRBV29-1 and TRBJ1-4, with 9 bases identical to TRBD1. This CDR3 comprises 14 residues. CDR1 is SQVTM and CDR2 is ANQGSEA in the germline V gene. Germline trimming cut 4 bases from V and 8 bases from J; bases unmatched to any gene: 8. In nucleotides, the CDR3 is TGCAGCGTTGCCCCCGGGACAGGGCTCGAAAAACTGTTTTTT. This translates into CSVAPGTGLEKLFF.